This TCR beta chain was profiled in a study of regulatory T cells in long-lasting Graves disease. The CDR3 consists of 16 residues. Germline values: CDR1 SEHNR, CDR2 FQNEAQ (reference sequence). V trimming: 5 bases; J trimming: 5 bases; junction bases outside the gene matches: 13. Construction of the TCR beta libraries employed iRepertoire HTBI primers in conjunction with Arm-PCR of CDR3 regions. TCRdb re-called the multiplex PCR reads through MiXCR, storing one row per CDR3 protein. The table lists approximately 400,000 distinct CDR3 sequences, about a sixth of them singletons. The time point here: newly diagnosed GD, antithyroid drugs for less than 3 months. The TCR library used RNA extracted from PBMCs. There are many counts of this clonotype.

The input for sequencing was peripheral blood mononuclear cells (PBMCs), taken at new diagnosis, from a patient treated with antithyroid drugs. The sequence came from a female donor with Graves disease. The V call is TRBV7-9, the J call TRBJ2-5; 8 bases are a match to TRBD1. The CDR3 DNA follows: TGTGCCAGCAGCGCGTATGACAGGGGACTGGCGGAGACCCAGTACTTC. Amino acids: CASSAYDRGLAETQYF. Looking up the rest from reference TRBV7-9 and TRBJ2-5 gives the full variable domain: DTGVSQNPRHKITKRGQNVTFRCDPISEHNRLYWYRQTLGQGPEFLTYFQNEAQLEKSRLLSDRFSAERPKGSFSTLEIQRTEQGDSAMYLCASSAYDRGLAETQYFGPGTRLLVL.